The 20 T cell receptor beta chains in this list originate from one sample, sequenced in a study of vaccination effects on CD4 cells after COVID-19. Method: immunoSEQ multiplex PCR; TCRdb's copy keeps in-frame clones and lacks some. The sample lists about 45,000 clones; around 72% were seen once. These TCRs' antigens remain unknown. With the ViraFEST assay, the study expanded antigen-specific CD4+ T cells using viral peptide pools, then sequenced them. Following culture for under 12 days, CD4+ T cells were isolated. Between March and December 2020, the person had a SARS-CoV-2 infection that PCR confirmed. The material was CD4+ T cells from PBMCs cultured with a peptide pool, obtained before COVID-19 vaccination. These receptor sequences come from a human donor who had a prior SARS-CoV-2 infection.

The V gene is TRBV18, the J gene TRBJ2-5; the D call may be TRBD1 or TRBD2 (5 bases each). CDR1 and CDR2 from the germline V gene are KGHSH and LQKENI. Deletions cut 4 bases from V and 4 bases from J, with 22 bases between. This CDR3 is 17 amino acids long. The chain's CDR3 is CASSLTAPGPGPETQYF. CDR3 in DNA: TGTGCCAGCTCACTCACTGCTCCCGGACCGGGGCCAGAGACCCAGTACTTC. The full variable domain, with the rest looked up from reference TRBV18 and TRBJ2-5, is NAGVMQNPRHLVRRRGQEARLRCSPMKGHSHVYWYRQLPEEGLKFMVYLQKENIIDESGMPKERFSAEFPKEGPSILRIQQVVRGDSAAYFCASSLTAPGPGPETQYFGPGTRLLVL.

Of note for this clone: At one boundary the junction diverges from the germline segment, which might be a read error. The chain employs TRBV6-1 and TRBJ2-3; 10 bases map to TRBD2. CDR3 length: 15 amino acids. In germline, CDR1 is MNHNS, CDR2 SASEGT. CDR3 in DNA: TGTGCCAGCAGTGACCCTAGCGGGAGCACCGATACGCAGTATTTT. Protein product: CASSDPSGSTDTQYF.

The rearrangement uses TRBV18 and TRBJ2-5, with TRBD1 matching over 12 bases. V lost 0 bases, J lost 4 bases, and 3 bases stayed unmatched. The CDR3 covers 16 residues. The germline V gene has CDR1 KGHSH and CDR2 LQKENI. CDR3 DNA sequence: TGTGCCAGCTCACCACCCGGGACAGGGGGCGCAGAGACCCAGTACTTC. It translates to CASSPPGTGGAETQYF.

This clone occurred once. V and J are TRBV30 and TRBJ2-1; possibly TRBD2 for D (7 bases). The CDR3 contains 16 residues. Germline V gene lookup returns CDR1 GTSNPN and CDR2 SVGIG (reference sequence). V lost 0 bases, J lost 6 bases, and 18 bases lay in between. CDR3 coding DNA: TGTGCCTGGAGTGTGTGGGGGGGCAGGGATCTCAATGAGCAGTTCTTC. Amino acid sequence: CAWSVWGGRDLNEQFF.

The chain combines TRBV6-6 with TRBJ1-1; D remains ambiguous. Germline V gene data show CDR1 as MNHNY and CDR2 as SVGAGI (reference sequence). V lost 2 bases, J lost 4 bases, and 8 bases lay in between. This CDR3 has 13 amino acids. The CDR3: CASSYRRATEAFF. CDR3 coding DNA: TGTGCCAGCAGTTACAGGAGGGCCACTGAAGCTTTCTTT.

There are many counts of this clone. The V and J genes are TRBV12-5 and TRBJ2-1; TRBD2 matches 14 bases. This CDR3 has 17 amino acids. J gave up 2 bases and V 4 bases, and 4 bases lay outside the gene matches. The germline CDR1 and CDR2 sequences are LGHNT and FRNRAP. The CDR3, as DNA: TGTGCTAGTGGTTCGGGACTAGCGGGAGTGGCCTACAATGAGCAGTTCTTC. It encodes CASGSGLAGVAYNEQFF.

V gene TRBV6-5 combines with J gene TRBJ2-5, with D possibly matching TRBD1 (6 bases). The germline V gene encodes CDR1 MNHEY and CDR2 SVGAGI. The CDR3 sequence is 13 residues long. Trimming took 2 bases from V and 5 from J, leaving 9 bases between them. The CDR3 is CASSYGGGETQYF. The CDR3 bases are TGTGCCAGCAGTTACGGGGGCGGCGAGACCCAGTACTTC.

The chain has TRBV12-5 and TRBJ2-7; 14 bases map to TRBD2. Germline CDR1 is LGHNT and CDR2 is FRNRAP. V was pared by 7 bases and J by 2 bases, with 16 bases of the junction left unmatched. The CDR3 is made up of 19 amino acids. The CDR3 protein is CASVYRSGTSGGSPYEQYF. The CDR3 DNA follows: TGTGCTAGTGTCTACAGGTCCGGGACTAGCGGGGGCTCGCCCTACGAGCAGTACTTC.

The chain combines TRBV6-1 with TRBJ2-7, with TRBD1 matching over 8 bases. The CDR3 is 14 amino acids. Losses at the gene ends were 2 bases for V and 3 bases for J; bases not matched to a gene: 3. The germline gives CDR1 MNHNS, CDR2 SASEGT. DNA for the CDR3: TGTGCCAGCAGTGAACAGGACAGGGTCTACGAGCAGTACTTC. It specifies CASSEQDRVYEQYF.

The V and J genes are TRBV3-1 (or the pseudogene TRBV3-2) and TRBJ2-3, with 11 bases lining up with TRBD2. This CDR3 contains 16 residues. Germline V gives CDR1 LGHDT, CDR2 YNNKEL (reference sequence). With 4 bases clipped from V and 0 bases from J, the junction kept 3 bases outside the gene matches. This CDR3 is CASSRWTSGSTDTQYF. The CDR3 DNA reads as TGTGCCAGCAGCCGATGGACTAGCGGGAGCACAGATACGCAGTATTTT.

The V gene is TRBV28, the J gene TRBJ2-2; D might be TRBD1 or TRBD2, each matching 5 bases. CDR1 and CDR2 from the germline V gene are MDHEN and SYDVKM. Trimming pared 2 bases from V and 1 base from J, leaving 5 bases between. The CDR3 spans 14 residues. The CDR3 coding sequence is TGTGCCAGCAGTTTAGGGGGGAACACCGGGGAGCTGTTTTTT. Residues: CASSLGGNTGELFF.

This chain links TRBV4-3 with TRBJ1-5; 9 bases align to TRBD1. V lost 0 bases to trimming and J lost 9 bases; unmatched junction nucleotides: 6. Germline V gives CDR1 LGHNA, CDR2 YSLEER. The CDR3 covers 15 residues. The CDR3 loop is CASSQEGTGSWPQHF. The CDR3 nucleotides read TGCGCCAGCAGCCAAGAGGGGACAGGGAGTTGGCCCCAGCATTTT.

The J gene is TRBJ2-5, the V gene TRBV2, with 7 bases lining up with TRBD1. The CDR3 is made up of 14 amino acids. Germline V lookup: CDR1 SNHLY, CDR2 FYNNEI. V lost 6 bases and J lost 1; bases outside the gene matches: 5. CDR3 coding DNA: TGTGCCAGCAGCGGAAGACAGGGCCAAGAGACCCAGTACTTC. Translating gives CASSGRQGQETQYF.

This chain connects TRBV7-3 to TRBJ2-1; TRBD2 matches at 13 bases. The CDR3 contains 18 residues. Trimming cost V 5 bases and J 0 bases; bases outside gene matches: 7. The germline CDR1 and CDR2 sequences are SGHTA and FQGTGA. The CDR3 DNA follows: TGTGCCAGCAGCCAACCCCGGACTAGCGGGGGCTCCTACAATGAGCAGTTCTTC. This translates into CASSQPRTSGGSYNEQFF.

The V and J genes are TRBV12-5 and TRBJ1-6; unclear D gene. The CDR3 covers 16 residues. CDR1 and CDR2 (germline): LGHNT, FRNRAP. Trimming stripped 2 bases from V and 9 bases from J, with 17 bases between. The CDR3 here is CASGLIVGRSISPLHF. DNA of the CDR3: TGTGCTAGTGGTTTGATCGTGGGCAGGTCCATTTCACCCCTCCACTTT. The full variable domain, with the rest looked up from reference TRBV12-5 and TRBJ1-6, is DARVTQTPRHKVTEMGQEVTMRCQPILGHNTVFWYRQTMMQGLELLAYFRNRAPLDDSGMPKDRFSAEMPDATLATLKIQPSEPRDSAVYFCASGLIVGRSISPLHFGNGTRLTVT.

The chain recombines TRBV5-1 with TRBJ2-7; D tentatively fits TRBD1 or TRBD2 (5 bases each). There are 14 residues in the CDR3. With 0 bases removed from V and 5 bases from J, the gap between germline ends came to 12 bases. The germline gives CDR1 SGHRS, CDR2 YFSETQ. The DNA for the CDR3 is TGCGCCAGCAGCTTGGAGGCAGGGAGCAACGAGCAGTACTTC. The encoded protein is CASSLEAGSNEQYF.

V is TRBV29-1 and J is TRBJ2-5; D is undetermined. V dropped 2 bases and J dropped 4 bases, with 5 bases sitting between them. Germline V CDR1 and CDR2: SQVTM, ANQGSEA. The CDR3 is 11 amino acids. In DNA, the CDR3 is TGCAGCGTTGAATATGGAGAGACCCAGTACTTC. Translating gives CSVEYGETQYF. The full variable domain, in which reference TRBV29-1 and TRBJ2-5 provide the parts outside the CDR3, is SAVISQKPSRDICQRGTSLTIQCQVDSQVTMMFWYRQQPGQSLTLIATANQGSEATYESGFVIDKFPISRPNLTFSTLTVSNMSPEDSSIYLCSVEYGETQYFGPGTRLLVL.

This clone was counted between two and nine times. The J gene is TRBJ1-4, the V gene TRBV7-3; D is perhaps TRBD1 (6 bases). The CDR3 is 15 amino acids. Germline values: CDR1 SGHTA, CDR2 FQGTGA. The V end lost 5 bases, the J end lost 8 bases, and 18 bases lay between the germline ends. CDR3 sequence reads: CASSRGPGDGEKLFF. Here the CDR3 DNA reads TGTGCCAGCAGCCGGGGGCCGGGGGACGGGGAAAAACTGTTTTTT.

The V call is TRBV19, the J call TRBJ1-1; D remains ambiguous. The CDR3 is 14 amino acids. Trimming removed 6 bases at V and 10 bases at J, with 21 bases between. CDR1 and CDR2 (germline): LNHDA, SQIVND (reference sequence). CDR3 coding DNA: TGTGCCAGTAGGCGGAATAGGAACACTGAACTAGCTTTCTTT. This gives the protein CASRRNRNTELAFF.

CDR3 in amino acids: CASSPQIGLSAEETQYF. CDR3 coding DNA: TGTGCCAGCTCACCCCAAATCGGTCTATCGGCAGAAGAGACCCAGTACTTC. The chain recombines TRBV18 with TRBJ2-5; D is ambiguous. V shed 3 bases and J shed 3 bases, with 20 bases lying between them. The CDR3 is 17 residues long. Per germline, CDR1 KGHSH and CDR2 LQKENI.